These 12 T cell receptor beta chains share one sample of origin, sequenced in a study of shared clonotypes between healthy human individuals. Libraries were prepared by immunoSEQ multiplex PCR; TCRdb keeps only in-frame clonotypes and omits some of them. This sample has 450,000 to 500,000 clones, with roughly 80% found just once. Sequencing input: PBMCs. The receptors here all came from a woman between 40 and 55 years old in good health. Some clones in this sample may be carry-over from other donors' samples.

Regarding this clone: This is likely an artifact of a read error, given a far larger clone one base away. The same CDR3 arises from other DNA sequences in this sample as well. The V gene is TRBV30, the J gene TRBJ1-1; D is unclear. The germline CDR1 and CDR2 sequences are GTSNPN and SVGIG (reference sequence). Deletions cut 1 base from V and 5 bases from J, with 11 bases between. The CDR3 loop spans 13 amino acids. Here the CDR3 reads CAWSEIAETEAFF. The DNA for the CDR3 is TGTGCCTGGAGTGAAATAGCGGAGACTGAAGCTTTCTTT.

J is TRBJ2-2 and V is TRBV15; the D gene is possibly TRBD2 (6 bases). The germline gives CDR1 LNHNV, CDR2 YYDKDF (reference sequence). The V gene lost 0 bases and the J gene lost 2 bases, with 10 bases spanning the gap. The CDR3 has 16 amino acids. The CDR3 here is CATSRDWGVNTGELFF. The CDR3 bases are TGTGCCACCAGCAGAGATTGGGGGGTAAACACCGGGGAGCTGTTTTTT.

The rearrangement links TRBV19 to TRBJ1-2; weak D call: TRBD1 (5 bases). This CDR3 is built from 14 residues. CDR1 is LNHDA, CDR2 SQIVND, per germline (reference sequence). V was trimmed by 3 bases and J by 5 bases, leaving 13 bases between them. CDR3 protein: CASSMGDSRYGYTF. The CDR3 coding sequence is TGTGCCAGTAGTATGGGTGACAGTCGGTATGGCTACACCTTC. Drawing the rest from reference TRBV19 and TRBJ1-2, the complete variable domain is DGGITQSPKYLFRKEGQNVTLSCEQNLNHDAMYWYRQDPGQGLRLIYYSQIVNDFQKGDIAEGYSVSREKKESFPLTVTSAQKNPTAFYLCASSMGDSRYGYTFGSGTRLTVV.

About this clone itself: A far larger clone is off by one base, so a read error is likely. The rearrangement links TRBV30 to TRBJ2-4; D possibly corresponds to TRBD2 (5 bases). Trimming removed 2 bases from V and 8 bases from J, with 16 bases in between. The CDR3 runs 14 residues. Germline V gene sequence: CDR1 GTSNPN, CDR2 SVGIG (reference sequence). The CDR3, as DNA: TGTGCCTGGAGTTCACGCGGACGGGAAGACATTCAGTACTTC. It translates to CAWSSRGREDIQYF.

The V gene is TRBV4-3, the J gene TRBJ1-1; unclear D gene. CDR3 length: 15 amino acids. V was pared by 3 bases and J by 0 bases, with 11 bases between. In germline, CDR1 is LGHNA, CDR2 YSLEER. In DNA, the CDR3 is TGCGCCAGCAGCCACAGTACCAACATGAACACTGAAGCTTTCTTT. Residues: CASSHSTNMNTEAFF.

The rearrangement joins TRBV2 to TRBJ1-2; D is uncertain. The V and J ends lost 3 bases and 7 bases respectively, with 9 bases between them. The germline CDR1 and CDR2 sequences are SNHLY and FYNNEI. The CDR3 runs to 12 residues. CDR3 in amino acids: CASSEEIGGYTF. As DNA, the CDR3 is TGTGCCAGCAGTGAGGAAATCGGTGGCTACACCTTC. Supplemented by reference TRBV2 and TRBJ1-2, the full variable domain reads EPEVTQTPSHQVTQMGQEVILRCVPISNHLYFYWYRQILGQKVEFLVSFYNNEISEKSEIFDDQFSVERPDGSNFTLKIRSTKLEDSAMYFCASSEEIGGYTFGSGTRLTVV.

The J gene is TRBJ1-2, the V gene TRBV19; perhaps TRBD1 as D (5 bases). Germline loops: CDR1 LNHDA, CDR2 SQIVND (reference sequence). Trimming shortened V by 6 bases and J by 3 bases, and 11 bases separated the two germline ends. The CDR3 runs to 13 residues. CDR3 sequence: CASRSLGDYGYTF. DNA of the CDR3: TGTGCCAGTAGAAGCCTGGGGGACTATGGCTACACCTTC.

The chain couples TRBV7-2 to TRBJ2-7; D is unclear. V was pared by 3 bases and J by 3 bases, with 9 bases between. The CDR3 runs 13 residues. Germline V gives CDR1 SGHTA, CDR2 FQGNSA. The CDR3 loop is CASSFSLGYEQYF. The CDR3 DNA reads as TGTGCCAGCAGCTTCTCCCTGGGCTACGAGCAGTACTTC. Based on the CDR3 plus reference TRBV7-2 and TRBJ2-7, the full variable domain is GAGVSQSPSNKVTEKGKDVELRCDPISGHTALYWYRQSLGQGLEFLIYFQGNSAPDKSGLPSDRFSAERTGGSVSTLTIQRTQQEDSAVYLCASSFSLGYEQYFGPGTRLTVT.

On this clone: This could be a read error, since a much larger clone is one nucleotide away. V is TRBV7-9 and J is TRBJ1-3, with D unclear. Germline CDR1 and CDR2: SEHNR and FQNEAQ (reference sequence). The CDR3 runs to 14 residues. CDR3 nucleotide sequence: TGTGCCAGCAGCTTAGGTTACTCTGGAGACACCATACATTTT. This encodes CASSLGYSGDTIHF.

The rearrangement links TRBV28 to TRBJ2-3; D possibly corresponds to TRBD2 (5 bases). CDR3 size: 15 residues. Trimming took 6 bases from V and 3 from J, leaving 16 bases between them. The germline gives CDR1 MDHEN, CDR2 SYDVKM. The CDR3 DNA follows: TGTGCCAGCAGCCCTCGCGGAGAGGGTACAGATACGCAGTATTTT. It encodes CASSPRGEGTDTQYF.

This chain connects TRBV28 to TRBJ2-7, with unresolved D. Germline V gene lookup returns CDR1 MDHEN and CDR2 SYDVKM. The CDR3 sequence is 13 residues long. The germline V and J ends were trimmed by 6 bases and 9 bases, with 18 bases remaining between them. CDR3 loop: CASSSSPSDGQYF. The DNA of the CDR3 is TGTGCCAGCAGCTCTAGTCCCAGTGACGGGCAGTACTTC.

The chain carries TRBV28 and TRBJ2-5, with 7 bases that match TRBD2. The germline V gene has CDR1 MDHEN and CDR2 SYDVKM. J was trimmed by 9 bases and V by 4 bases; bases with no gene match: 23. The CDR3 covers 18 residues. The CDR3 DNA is TGTGCCAGCAGTTCCCCTCGAACTTGGCAGGACAACCGGGGGGCCCAGTACTTC. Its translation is CASSSPRTWQDNRGAQYF.